The 18 T cell receptor beta chains presented below share a single source sample, sequenced in a study of T cell clusters in autoimmune cytopenias (dated by TCRdb to about 2019). Each sample's TRB amplification started from 200 to 300 ng of peripheral blood genomic DNA, which corresponds to roughly 38,000 genome equivalents. The instrument given in TCRdb is Illumina MiSeq. To amplify TRB rearrangements, a touch-down multiplex PCR protocol was run with the TRB-A and TRB-B primer pools combined in a single tube. The reads were reprocessed in TCRdb, with one entry per CDR3 protein sequence and no accompanying DNA. The table for this sample records about 6,000 distinct CDR3 sequences. The ten most abundant clones make up 4.5% to 6% of the sample. This same sample was also part of a study on T cell repertoires in aging, cancer and after chemotherapy.

The sample was peripheral blood. Receptors were obtained from a human donor in good health.

Its frequency marks this clonotype as medium-sized. V gene TRBV18 combines with J gene TRBJ1-4; the D call of TRBD1 rests on TCRdb alone, since no DNA is present to check it. The CDR3 has 14 residues. Looked up from germline, CDR1 is KGHSH and CDR2 is LQKENI. The CDR3 sequence is CASSTGTVNEKLFF.

The chain uses TRBV2 and TRBJ1-5. Germline values: CDR1 SNHLY, CDR2 FYNNEI. The CDR3 length is 14 residues. The CDR3 loop reads CASRQEISRQPQHF. The full variable domain, with the rest looked up from reference TRBV2 and TRBJ1-5, is EPEVTQTPSHQVTQMGQEVILRCVPISNHLYFYWYRQILGQKVEFLVSFYNNEISEKSEIFDDQFSVERPDGSNFTLKIRSTKLEDSAMYFCASRQEISRQPQHFGDGTRLSIL.

The rearrangement joins TRBV20-1 to TRBJ2-7. Germline assignment: CDR1 DFQATT and CDR2 SNEGSKA (reference sequence). The CDR3 loop spans 15 amino acids. This CDR3 reads CSAIKRGGAPYEQYF.

The chain uses TRBV21-1 and TRBJ1-6; the TRBD1 assignment by TCRdb is unverifiable without DNA. TRBV21-1 is described as a pseudogene. CDR3 length: 15 amino acids. The CDR3 here is CASGGTPENNSPLHF.

J is TRBJ1-1 and V is TRBV20-1; TCRdb returns TRBD1, unconfirmable since there is no DNA. This CDR3 spans 14 amino acids. CDR1 is DFQATT and CDR2 is SNEGSKA in the germline V gene (reference sequence). The CDR3 region is CSARPRGYGTEAFF.

This clonotype ranks as medium-sized in terms of frequency. The rearrangement links TRBV19 to TRBJ1-1; lacking DNA, the TRBD1 call made by TCRdb goes unchecked. The CDR3 length is 15 residues. Germline V gene data show CDR1 as LNHDA and CDR2 as SQIVND (reference sequence). The CDR3 spells CASSTFGQPNTEAFF.

This clonotype is labeled medium-sized (0.01 to 0.1%) based on frequency. The rearrangement joins TRBV12-3 or TRBV12-4 to TRBJ2-5. CDR3 length: 11 residues. The CDR3 loop is CASSLGGGQYF.

According to its frequency, this clonotype is medium-sized. The rearrangement joins TRBV30 to TRBJ1-3; TCRdb outputs TRBD1, but without DNA this stays unchecked. The CDR3 runs 14 residues. CDR1 is GTSNPN and CDR2 is SVGIG in the germline V gene (reference sequence). The CDR3: CAWAGQGFRNTIYF.

The rearrangement joins TRBV20-1 to TRBJ1-5; there is no DNA to check the TCRdb D call of TRBD1. Germline CDR1 DFQATT, CDR2 SNEGSKA (reference sequence). CDR3 length: 15 residues. This chain's CDR3 is CSAAPTGTYNQPQHF.

The chain employs TRBV28 and TRBJ1-1; TCRdb outputs TRBD1, but without DNA this stays unchecked. The CDR3 totals 14 residues. CDR1 is MDHEN, CDR2 SYDVKM, per germline. Here the CDR3 reads CASIPTGMNTEAFF.

Judged by frequency, this clonotype is medium-sized. This sequence joins TRBV6-5 and TRBJ2-5. The CDR3 has 12 amino acids. Germline CDR1 reads MNHEY; CDR2 reads SVGAGI. The chain's CDR3 is CASKGIGETQYF.

The chain employs TRBV7-9 and TRBJ2-1; the D gene TCRdb calls, TRBD2, cannot be checked with no DNA. CDR3 length equals 15 residues. Per germline, CDR1 SEHNR and CDR2 FQNEAQ (reference sequence). CDR3 sequence reads: CASSLGGLAGHEQFF.

In terms of frequency, this clonotype is medium-sized (0.01 to 0.1%). The genes are TRBV12-3 or TRBV12-4 and TRBJ2-3. The CDR3 covers 12 residues. The CDR3 protein is CASSFPLATQYF.

This clonotype shows up as medium-sized by frequency. The chain has TRBV19 and TRBJ1-3; the TCRdb call, TRBD1, lacks DNA for checking. This CDR3 is built from 16 residues. In germline, CDR1 is LNHDA, CDR2 SQIVND (reference sequence). This CDR3 reads CASSPGTGRSGNTIYF.

The V gene is TRBV7-2, the J gene TRBJ2-3; TCRdb returns TRBD2, unconfirmable since there is no DNA. This CDR3 region has 16 residues. From germline, CDR1 is SGHTA and CDR2 FQGNSA. This CDR3 is CASSPRWSGGAHTQYF.

This CDR3 is CAWSVQWDRGNYSNQPQHF. The chain couples TRBV30 to TRBJ1-5; as DNA is missing, the TRBD1 call by TCRdb cannot be tested. This CDR3 has 19 residues. Germline V gene lookup returns CDR1 GTSNPN and CDR2 SVGIG (reference sequence).

This clonotype is identified as medium-sized (0.01 to 0.1%) from frequency. V gene TRBV6-6 combines with J gene TRBJ1-5; TCRdb's assignment of TRBD1 cannot be checked, as there is no DNA. Looked up from germline, CDR1 is MNHNY and CDR2 is SVGAGI (reference sequence). The CDR3 spans 15 residues. CDR3 region: CASSYSDRAGQPQHF.

According to its frequency, this clonotype is medium-sized. The chain couples TRBV19 to TRBJ2-2; TCRdb indicates TRBD1, and absent DNA this call remains unverified. Looked up from germline, CDR1 is LNHDA and CDR2 is SQIVND (reference sequence). This CDR3 is 14 amino acids long. CDR3 sequence reads: CASSGQQGAGELFF.